Below, 13 T cell receptor beta chains from the same sample are listed, as sequenced in a study of blood T cells in healthy people across ages. Alongside a J-beta primer mix, a sample-barcoded 5' primer served in a second PCR lasting roughly 7 to 11 cycles. TCRdb passed the 5' RACE reads through MiXCR, listing each CDR3 protein once. The sample lists 1.4 million or so distinct CDR3 sequences, 35% to 45% occurring once. Sequences were obtained from blood. Receptors originate from a woman aged 18-35 years in good health.

This clonotype has a count of ten or more. The genes are TRBV20-1 and TRBJ2-7; D gene ambiguous. V lost 0 bases and J 0 bases, leaving 6 bases between the germline ends. CDR3 size: 13 residues. Germline V gives CDR1 DFQATT, CDR2 SNEGSKA (reference sequence). CDR3 loop: CSAREVDSYEQYF. The CDR3 nucleotides read TGCAGTGCTAGAGAGGTAGACTCCTACGAGCAGTACTTC.

The chain is built from TRBV23-1 and TRBJ2-6; perhaps TRBD1 as D (5 bases). TRBV23-1 is an ORF, with its function uncertain. Between the trimmed V and J ends, which lost 8 bases and 0 bases, there was a span of 20 bases. The CDR3 sequence is 18 residues long. CDR3 nucleotide sequence: TGCGCCAGCCCATCATGCAGGGATCGGTTCTCTGGGGCCAACGTCCTGACTTTC. Its translation: CASPSCRDRFSGANVLTF.

This clonotype was observed a few times. The chain carries TRBV15 and TRBJ2-3; TRBD2 aligns across 8 bases. The CDR3 covers 15 residues. J was trimmed by 2 bases and V by 1 base; bases with no gene match: 2. Germline CDR1 is LNHNV and CDR2 is YYDKDF (reference sequence). Written as DNA, the CDR3 is TGTGCCACCAGCAGAGTAGCGGGAATCACAGATACGCAGTATTTT. Residues: CATSRVAGITDTQYF.

The chain recombines TRBV11-2 with TRBJ1-5; 7 bases line up with TRBD1. V shed 0 bases and J 4 bases; nucleotides not matched to a gene: 3. The germline V gene encodes CDR1 SGHAT and CDR2 FQNNGV. The CDR3 loop spans 15 amino acids. This chain's CDR3 is CASSLDDRDNQPQHF. CDR3 nucleotides: TGTGCCAGCAGCTTAGACGACAGGGATAATCAGCCCCAGCATTTT.

The chain employs TRBV3-1 and TRBJ2-4; 14 positions agree with TRBD2. The better agreement between TRBJ2-5 and the DNA end casts doubt on the J call. Germline CDR1 reads LGHDT; CDR2 reads YNNKEL (reference sequence). CDR3 length: 16 residues. The DNA for the CDR3 is TGTGCCAGCAGCCAGACTAGCGGGGGGGGCCAAGAGACCCAGTACTTC. Translation gives CASSQTSGGGQETQYF.

The J gene is TRBJ2-1, the V gene TRBV6-2 or TRBV6-3, with 12 bases matching TRBD2. This CDR3 is 19 amino acids long. Germline V CDR1 and CDR2: MNHEY, SVGEGT. The junction had 20 bases not matched to a gene; V was cut back by 6 bases and J by 8 bases. CDR3 sequence: CASSLVGLAGLRGSDEQFF. The CDR3 nucleotides read TGTGCCAGCAGCTTAGTAGGACTAGCGGGACTCCGGGGAAGCGATGAGCAGTTCTTC.

The DNA of the CDR3 is TGTGCCAGCATCTCGGGAGGGATCTACAATGAGCAGTTCTTC. Residues: CASISGGIYNEQFF. This chain connects TRBV6-6 to TRBJ2-1, with 8 bases lining up with TRBD2. V shed 7 bases and J 3 bases; nucleotides not matched to a gene: 5. This CDR3 has 14 amino acids. The germline V gene encodes CDR1 MNHNY and CDR2 SVGAGI (reference sequence).

As for this clonotype: One end of the junction does not line up with germline, which may come from a read error. This chain joins TRBV29-1 and TRBJ1-1; possibly TRBD1 for D (6 bases). The CDR3 loop spans 12 amino acids. Germline V gene lookup returns CDR1 SQVTM and CDR2 ANQGSEA. This CDR3 reads CSANRVVTGAFF. The CDR3 DNA reads TGCAGCGCAAACAGGGTAGTAACTGGAGCTTTCTTT.

V gene TRBV15 combines with J gene TRBJ1-4; weak D call: TRBD1 (5 bases). Looked up from germline, CDR1 is LNHNV and CDR2 is YYDKDF (reference sequence). V was trimmed by 0 bases and J by 13 bases, leaving 15 bases between them. This CDR3 comprises 14 residues. CDR3 region: CATSRDVDGAVLFF. The CDR3 nucleotides read TGTGCCACCAGCAGAGATGTAGACGGGGCGGTACTGTTTTTT.

This clonotype was seen once. This chain connects TRBV20-1 to TRBJ2-1; 7 bases map to TRBD2. J was trimmed by 4 bases and V by 0 bases; bases with no gene match: 9. The germline V gene encodes CDR1 DFQATT and CDR2 SNEGSKA (reference sequence). This CDR3 has 16 residues. The CDR3 loop is CSARDRTTGGYNEQFF. CDR3 DNA: TGCAGTGCTAGAGATCGAACTACCGGGGGGTACAATGAGCAGTTCTTC.

Concerning this clonotype: This may come from a read error, since a much larger clone is one base off. This rearrangement joins TRBV29-1 to TRBJ2-7; no reliable D call. The CDR3 is 12 amino acids. CDR1 SQVTM and CDR2 ANQGSEA come from the germline V gene. The V end was cut by 6 bases, the J end by 7 bases, with 16 bases between. The CDR3, as DNA: TGCAGCGTCATTCCGCAGCCACATGAGCAGTACTTC. Encoded protein: CSVIPQPHEQYF.

The sample holds a few counts of this clonotype. The chain links TRBV7-9 to TRBJ2-3; maybe TRBD1 (6 bases). Per the germline V gene, CDR1 is SEHNR and CDR2 is FQNEAQ (reference sequence). This CDR3 contains 12 residues. Trimming removed 5 bases from V and 8 bases from J, with 11 bases in between. CDR3 DNA: TGTGCCAGCAGCCCAGGGGACACTACGCAGTATTTT. Translating it yields CASSPGDTTQYF.

In its sample, this clonotype was seen a few times. The V gene is TRBV4-3, the J gene TRBJ1-2; maybe TRBD1 (5 bases). Between the trimmed V and J ends, which lost 4 bases and 4 bases, there was a span of 10 bases. The CDR3 is made up of 13 amino acids. The V gene's germline CDR1 is LGHNA and CDR2 YSLEER. CDR3: CASSLGHLYGYTF. The CDR3 DNA reads TGCGCCAGCAGCCTGGGGCACCTCTATGGCTACACCTTC.